Listed below are T cell receptor beta chains from one sample, sequenced in a study of CD8 T cells in ankylosing spondylitis. Via MiXCR, TCRdb re-called the 5' RACE reads, giving one row per CDR3 protein. The table records over 450,000 distinct CDR3 sequences, roughly 12% of them present only once. Specimen: blood, either unsorted or a sorted T cell fraction (not recorded which). These receptor sequences come from a male donor with ankylosing spondylitis. Both conserved end residues are part of each CDR3. A D gene is named only where the DNA matches it firmly. Clone size is stated in some rows and not others, as once, few, many or a class when expanded.

CDR3nt: TGTGCCAGCAGTGTTGGGGTCCGGGAGGGCCCAGATACGCAGTATTTT
CDR3aa: CASSVGVREGPDTQYF
abundance: NA
d_gene: TRBD2
j_gene: TRBJ2-3
v_gene: TRBV6-1

CDR3nt: TGCGCCAGCAGCCCCTGGGGGGGATCCCAAGAGACCCAGTACTTC
CDR3aa: CASSPWGGSQETQYF
abundance: few
d_gene: TRBD2
j_gene: TRBJ2-5
v_gene: TRBV5-1

CDR3nt: TGCAGCGTTGAAGATGAAAGTAGGGGAACCTTC
CDR3aa: CSVEDESRGTF
abundance: few
d_gene: NA
j_gene: TRBJ1-2
v_gene: TRBV29-1

CDR3nt: TGTGCCATCGGGGTGATGGCCACAGATACGCAGTATTTT
CDR3aa: CAIGVMATDTQYF
abundance: NA
d_gene: NA
j_gene: TRBJ2-3
v_gene: TRBV10-3

CDR3nt: TGTGCCAGCAGTTTAGGACAGGGGGCTCCTGGCTACACCTTC
CDR3aa: CASSLGQGAPGYTF
abundance: NA
d_gene: TRBD1
j_gene: TRBJ1-2
v_gene: TRBV12-3/TRBV12-4

CDR3nt: TGTGCCAGCAGACTCGGGCCCGCCTACGAGCAGTACTTC
CDR3aa: CASRLGPAYEQYF
abundance: few
d_gene: NA
j_gene: TRBJ2-7
v_gene: TRBV11-2

CDR3nt: TGTGCCAGCAGTGAAAGGTGGGATCAGCCCCAGCATTTT
CDR3aa: CASSERWDQPQHF
abundance: few
d_gene: NA
j_gene: TRBJ1-5
v_gene: TRBV6-1

CDR3nt: TGCGCCAGCAGCTTTAGACAGGCCACAGATACGCAGTATTTT
CDR3aa: CASSFRQATDTQYF
abundance: NA
d_gene: NA
j_gene: TRBJ2-3
v_gene: TRBV5-1

CDR3nt: TGTGCCAGCAGTTCCGACAGGGCAAACCCTGGGGCCAACGTCCTGACTTTC
CDR3aa: CASSSDRANPGANVLTF
abundance: few
d_gene: TRBD1
j_gene: TRBJ2-6
v_gene: TRBV27

CDR3nt: TGTGCCAGCAGCTTAACGAAATACTATGGCTACACCTTC
CDR3aa: CASSLTKYYGYTF
abundance: NA
d_gene: NA
j_gene: TRBJ1-2
v_gene: TRBV5-6

CDR3nt: TGCGCCAGCAGCTGGAGTAAACCGGGGTCTCTGGGAGATACGCAGTATTTT
CDR3aa: CASSWSKPGSLGDTQYF
abundance: medium-sized
d_gene: NA
j_gene: TRBJ2-3
v_gene: TRBV5-1

CDR3nt: TGTGCCAGTACGGGGATAACTAGCGGGATGTTCAATGAGCAGTTCTTC
CDR3aa: CASTGITSGMFNEQFF
abundance: NA
d_gene: TRBD2
j_gene: TRBJ2-1
v_gene: TRBV19

CDR3nt: TGCGCCAGCAGCTTGGATCTCTCAACGGGGCAGTATTTT
CDR3aa: CASSLDLSTGQYF
abundance: many
d_gene: NA
j_gene: TRBJ2-3
v_gene: TRBV5-1

CDR3nt: TGTGCCAGCAGCCCGGGGTACGATCAGTTCTTC
CDR3aa: CASSPGYDQFF
abundance: many
d_gene: NA
j_gene: TRBJ2-1
v_gene: TRBV7-2

CDR3nt: TGTGCCACCAGCAGCGAATCAGGGATCCTTTGGGGCAATGAGCAGTTCTTC
CDR3aa: CATSSESGILWGNEQFF
abundance: many
d_gene: NA
j_gene: TRBJ2-1
v_gene: TRBV15

CDR3nt: TGCGCCAGCAGCCTACTTTCGACGGGGAATCAGCCCCAGCATTTT
CDR3aa: CASSLLSTGNQPQHF
abundance: NA
d_gene: NA
j_gene: TRBJ1-5
v_gene: TRBV4-1

CDR3nt: TGCAGTGCTAGCGAGACTAGCGTAGGCGAGCAGTACTTC
CDR3aa: CSASETSVGEQYF
abundance: NA
d_gene: TRBD2
j_gene: TRBJ2-7
v_gene: TRBV20-1

CDR3nt: TGCAGTGCTAGAGATTTAAGCTCACCGGCCCTTCTAGCGGGAGGTCGCACAGATACGCAGTATTTT
CDR3aa: CSARDLSSPALLAGGRTDTQYF
abundance: few
d_gene: TRBD2
j_gene: TRBJ2-3
v_gene: TRBV20-1

CDR3nt: TGTGCCAGCTCCACCGGGCAATCCCTTCCGCGGGCTTTCTTT
CDR3aa: CASSTGQSLPRAFF
abundance: NA
d_gene: NA
j_gene: TRBJ1-1
v_gene: TRBV18

CDR3nt: TGTGCCAGCAGCCAGGACATAGCGGGTAAAAGGTACAATGAGCAGTTCTTC
CDR3aa: CASSQDIAGKRYNEQFF
abundance: NA
d_gene: TRBD2
j_gene: TRBJ2-1
v_gene: TRBV3-1

CDR3nt: TGTGCCAGCAGTGAACAGGGGGCTTACCCCGGGGAGCTGTTTTTT
CDR3aa: CASSEQGAYPGELFF
abundance: NA
d_gene: TRBD1
j_gene: TRBJ2-2
v_gene: TRBV6-1

CDR3nt: TGTGCCAGCAGTGGGACAGGGGGAGATTCACCCCTCCACTTT
CDR3aa: CASSGTGGDSPLHF
abundance: NA
d_gene: TRBD1
j_gene: TRBJ1-6
v_gene: TRBV25-1

CDR3nt: TGCAGTGCTAGCTATCCAGAGCGGGGGACGGGCTACGAGCAGTACTTC
CDR3aa: CSASYPERGTGYEQYF
abundance: few
d_gene: TRBD2
j_gene: TRBJ2-7
v_gene: TRBV20-1

CDR3nt: TGCGCCAGCAGCTTGGGCCCTGGGACTAGCGGGACCTACGAGCAGTACTTC
CDR3aa: CASSLGPGTSGTYEQYF
abundance: few
d_gene: TRBD2
j_gene: TRBJ2-7
v_gene: TRBV5-1

CDR3nt: TGCGCCAGCAGCTTTACAAGGCTTCTAGACGAGCAGTACTTC
CDR3aa: CASSFTRLLDEQYF
abundance: few
d_gene: NA
j_gene: TRBJ2-7
v_gene: TRBV5-1

CDR3nt: TGTGCCAGCAGTTTAAAGACTAGCGGACCCTACGAGCAGTACTTC
CDR3aa: CASSLKTSGPYEQYF
abundance: many
d_gene: TRBD2
j_gene: TRBJ2-7
v_gene: TRBV12-3/TRBV12-4

CDR3nt: TGTGCCAGCAGAGTGAGAGGTGGAAAGACCCAGTACTTC
CDR3aa: CASRVRGGKTQYF
abundance: few
d_gene: NA
j_gene: TRBJ2-5
v_gene: TRBV12-3/TRBV12-4